Each of the 19 T cell receptor beta chains below was sequenced from the same sample in a study of shared clonotypes between healthy human individuals (dated by TCRdb to the early 2020s). The library was obtained by the immunoSEQ multiplex PCR assay. TCRdb re-hosts the immuneACCESS table, in-frame sequences only. Its copies lack some clones; in the studies checked, an unresolved V gene accounts for under half of them, and the cause for the rest is not known. Here the sample has fewer than 2.5 million clones; 90% to 95% occur a single time. The ten biggest clones cover 0.36% of the sample. Material: naive CD4+ T cells from PBMCs. The cell subset or site label, as the study defines it: CD45RA+ positively selected. The receptor source for this set is a man aged 18 to 29 in good health. Some clones in this sample may be carry-over from other donors' samples.

As for this clone: The same CDR3 can be traced to other DNA sequences in this sample. This chain connects TRBV9 to TRBJ1-3, with D unresolved. This CDR3 is 14 amino acids long. Looked up from germline, CDR1 is SGDLS and CDR2 is YYNGEE. V was clipped by 3 bases and J by 0 bases, with 7 bases between them. The DNA of the CDR3 is TGTGCCAGCAGCGCCCGAAGCTCTGGAAACACCATATATTTT. Translating it yields CASSARSSGNTIYF. Full variable domain (outside the CDR3, taken from reference TRBV9 and TRBJ1-3): DSGVTQTPKHLITATGQRVTLRCSPRSGDLSVYWYQQSLDQGLQFLIQYYNGEERAKGNILERFSAQQFPDLHSELNLSSLELGDSALYFCASSARSSGNTIYFGEGSWLTVV.

The chain links TRBV11-3 to TRBJ1-1, with unresolved D. The germline V gene encodes CDR1 SGHNT and CDR2 YENEEA. The CDR3 is 12 amino acids. V lost 3 bases and J lost 5, with 7 bases in between. The CDR3: CASSFSGTEAFF. CDR3 nucleotide sequence: TGTGCCAGCAGCTTCTCGGGGACTGAAGCTTTCTTT. Together with reference TRBV11-3 and TRBJ1-1, the CDR3 gives the full variable domain: EAGVVQSPRYKIIEKKQPVAFWCNPISGHNTLYWYLQNLGQGPELLIRYENEEAVDDSQLPKDRFSAERLKGVDSTLKIQPAELGDSAVYLCASSFSGTEAFFGQGTRLTVV.

This CDR3 reads CASTASLAREQYF. The CDR3 coding sequence is TGTGCCAGCACCGCCTCACTAGCCAGGGAGCAGTACTTC. The chain is built from TRBV28 and TRBJ2-7; tentative D call: TRBD2 (6 bases). Looked up from germline, CDR1 is MDHEN and CDR2 is SYDVKM. Trimming stripped 7 bases from V and 7 bases from J, with 17 bases between. CDR3 length equals 13 residues. Using reference TRBV28 and TRBJ2-7 for the parts outside the CDR3, the full variable domain is DVKVTQSSRYLVKRTGEKVFLECVQDMDHENMFWYRQDPGLGLRLIYFSYDVKMKEKGDIPEGYSVSREKKERFSLILESASTNQTSMYLCASTASLAREQYFGPGTRLTVT.

The CDR3: CATSRESSGFQNYGYTF. The CDR3 DNA reads as TGTGCCACCAGCAGAGAGTCCTCAGGGTTCCAGAACTATGGCTACACCTTC. This chain uses TRBV15 with TRBJ1-2; D possibly corresponds to TRBD1 (5 bases). CDR3 size: 17 residues. The ends were cut back, 0 bases at V and 2 bases at J, with 16 bases in the middle. Germline V gene sequence: CDR1 LNHNV, CDR2 YYDKDF (reference sequence).

V gene TRBV7-2 combines with J gene TRBJ2-7; 10 positions match TRBD2. Germline trimming cut 4 bases from V and 2 bases from J; bases unmatched to any gene: 5. The germline V gene has CDR1 SGHTA and CDR2 FQGNSA. The CDR3 is 15 amino acids. The CDR3 DNA reads TGTGCCAGCAGCTCTGGACTAGCGGATACCTACGAGCAGTACTTC. It encodes CASSSGLADTYEQYF. The full variable domain, rest sourced from reference TRBV7-2 and TRBJ2-7, is GAGVSQSPSNKVTEKGKDVELRCDPISGHTALYWYRQSLGQGLEFLIYFQGNSAPDKSGLPSDRFSAERTGGSVSTLTIQRTQQEDSAVYLCASSSGLADTYEQYFGPGTRLTVT.

This clone was observed once. The chain uses TRBV4-2 and TRBJ2-3; 8 positions agree with TRBD1. The CDR3 contains 16 residues. Germline loops: CDR1 LGHNA, CDR2 YNFKEQ. Trimming cost V 0 bases and J 4 bases; bases outside gene matches: 6. CDR3 DNA sequence: TGTGCCAGCAGCCAAGATCTTGGACAGGGAGCAGATACGCAGTATTTT. Translated, it gives CASSQDLGQGADTQYF.

This clone was observed a few times. The V call is TRBV29-1, the J call TRBJ1-1; 7 nucleotides align to TRBD1. Per germline, CDR1 SQVTM and CDR2 ANQGSEA. V trimming: 6 bases; J trimming: 8 bases; junction bases outside the gene matches: 6. This CDR3 region has 11 residues. CDR3 protein: CSVKGGSEAFF. CDR3 in DNA: TGCAGCGTGAAAGGGGGCTCCGAAGCTTTCTTT.

Turning to this clone: The sample has other DNA sequences that encode this CDR3 too. The chain couples TRBV5-1 to TRBJ2-2; 8 bases align to TRBD2. The length of the CDR3 is 16 residues. The V gene's germline CDR1 is SGHRS and CDR2 YFSETQ. J lost 0 bases, V lost 5 bases, and 6 bases had no gene match. CDR3 loop: CASRPIAGSNTGELFF. For the CDR3, the DNA is TGCGCCAGCAGGCCCATAGCGGGGTCGAACACCGGGGAGCTGTTTTTT.

The rearrangement links TRBV7-2 to TRBJ2-7; D may match TRBD1 or TRBD2 (6 bases each). V lost 6 bases to trimming and J lost 2 bases, with 17 bases between them. CDR3 length equals 15 residues. CDR1 and CDR2 from the germline V gene are SGHTA and FQGNSA. The CDR3 reads CASSLGGQGPYEQYF. Here the CDR3 DNA reads TGTGCCAGCAGTCTCGGGGGACAAGGTCCCTACGAGCAGTACTTC.

This clone appeared once. The chain carries TRBV9 and TRBJ1-3, with unresolved D. V lost 3 bases and J lost 0, with 13 bases in between. CDR3 length equals 16 residues. Germline CDR1 and CDR2: SGDLS and YYNGEE. This chain's CDR3 is CASSADAAISGNTIYF. The CDR3 DNA reads TGTGCCAGCAGCGCCGACGCAGCCATCTCTGGAAACACCATATATTTT.

This clone occurred once. The CDR3 DNA reads as TGCGCCAGCAGCTCGGGACAGGGACACTCTGGAAACACCATATATTTT. It encodes CASSSGQGHSGNTIYF. The chain joins TRBV5-1 to TRBJ1-3; 9 bases are shared with TRBD1. This CDR3 spans 16 amino acids. Germline CDR1 SGHRS, CDR2 YFSETQ. V shed 3 bases, J shed 0 bases, and the junction held 4 bases outside the gene matches.

This clone was picked up one time. This chain joins TRBV7-3 and TRBJ2-5, with 13 bases aligning to TRBD2. Germline CDR1 reads SGHTA; CDR2 reads FQGTGA. Trimming removed 2 bases from V and 4 bases from J; junction bases left unmatched: 7. The CDR3 is 17 residues long. In DNA form, the CDR3 reads TGTGCCAGCAGCTTAGGGACTAGCGGGAAGGCGGGAGAGACCCAGTACTTC. This translates into CASSLGTSGKAGETQYF.

Only a few counts were recorded for this clone. This rearrangement joins TRBV7-8 to TRBJ1-1, with D perhaps matching TRBD1 (5 bases). The CDR3 extends over 12 amino acids. Per the germline V gene, CDR1 is SGHVS and CDR2 is FQNEAQ. Trimming removed 0 bases from V and 8 bases from J, with 7 bases in between. The CDR3, as DNA: TGTGCCAGCAGCTTAGCTTGGACAGAAGCTTTCTTT. As protein: CASSLAWTEAFF.

The DNA of the CDR3 is TGTGCCAGCGGAGCGACCTCTGGGGCCAACGTCCTGACTTTC. Protein product: CASGATSGANVLTF. The chain carries TRBV9 and TRBJ2-6; D gene unclear. CDR3 length equals 14 residues. CDR1 and CDR2 (germline): SGDLS, YYNGEE. Trimming pared 7 bases from V and 0 bases from J, leaving 8 bases between.

This clone came up a few times. This chain connects TRBV13 to TRBJ1-2, with D perhaps TRBD1 (5 bases). Germline loops: CDR1 PRHDT, CDR2 FYEKMQ (reference sequence). V lost 5 bases and J lost 5, with 24 bases in between. The CDR3 is 17 amino acids. CDR3 loop: CASSQHLWVREDYGYTF. The DNA for the CDR3 is TGTGCCAGCAGCCAACATCTGTGGGTCAGGGAGGATTATGGCTACACCTTC. The variable domain in full, with the rest retrieved from reference TRBV13 and TRBJ1-2, is AAGVIQSPRHLIKEKRETATLKCYPIPRHDTVYWYQQGPGQDPQFLISFYEKMQSDKGSIPDRFSAQQFSDYHSELNMSSLELGDSALYFCASSQHLWVREDYGYTFGSGTRLTVV.

CDR3 residues: CASSQPGGRTDTQYF. CDR3 nucleotide sequence: TGTGCCAGCAGCCAGCCAGGGGGGCGCACAGATACGCAGTATTTT. V usage is TRBV5-6 and J usage is TRBJ2-3; TRBD1 might be the D (7 bases). The CDR3 is 15 residues long. Per the germline V gene, CDR1 is SGHDT and CDR2 is YYEEEE. V lost 4 bases to trimming and J lost 1 base, with 13 bases between them.

This clone was observed a single time. DNA of the CDR3: TGCAGCGTCCGGGGGGGAGGCGACGGGGCCCAGTACTTC. Translation: CSVRGGGDGAQYF. The chain has TRBV29-1 and TRBJ2-5, with 8 bases fitting TRBD2. V lost 6 bases, J lost 9 bases, and 12 bases stayed unmatched. CDR3 length: 13 amino acids. CDR1 and CDR2 (germline): SQVTM, ANQGSEA.

The chain is built from TRBV30 and TRBJ2-5; TRBD2 might be the D (6 bases). The DNA end is a closer match to TRBJ2-7, so the J assignment may be wrong. The CDR3 extends over 13 amino acids. CDR1 is GTSNPN and CDR2 is SVGIG in the germline V gene (reference sequence). CDR3 protein: CAWSIGGRYEQYF. CDR3 nucleotide sequence: TGTGCCTGGAGTATCGGGGGAAGATACGAGCAGTACTTC.

The CDR3 DNA is TGTGCCAGCAGTCCCAGCCTACAGGGGGCCGGGGACACTGAAGCTTTCTTT. The encoded protein is CASSPSLQGAGDTEAFF. The chain employs TRBV28 and TRBJ1-1; 9 nucleotides agree with TRBD1. The CDR3 extends over 17 amino acids. Per the germline V gene, CDR1 is MDHEN and CDR2 is SYDVKM. V was pared by 5 bases and J by 3 bases, with 13 bases of the junction left unmatched.